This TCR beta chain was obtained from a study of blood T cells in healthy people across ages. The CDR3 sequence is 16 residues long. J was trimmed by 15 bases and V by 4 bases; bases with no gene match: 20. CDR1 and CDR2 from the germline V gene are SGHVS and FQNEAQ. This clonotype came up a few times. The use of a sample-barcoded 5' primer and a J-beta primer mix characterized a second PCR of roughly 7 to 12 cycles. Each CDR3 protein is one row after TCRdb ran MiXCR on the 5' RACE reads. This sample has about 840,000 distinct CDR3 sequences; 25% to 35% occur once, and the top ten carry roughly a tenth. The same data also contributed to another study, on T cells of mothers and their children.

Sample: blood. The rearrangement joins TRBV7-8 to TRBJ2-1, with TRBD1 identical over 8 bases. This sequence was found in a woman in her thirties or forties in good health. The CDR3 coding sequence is TGTGCCAGCAGCTCCCTCGGGGGACAGGTGAAAGAGACCCGGTTCTTC. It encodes CASSSLGGQVKETRFF.